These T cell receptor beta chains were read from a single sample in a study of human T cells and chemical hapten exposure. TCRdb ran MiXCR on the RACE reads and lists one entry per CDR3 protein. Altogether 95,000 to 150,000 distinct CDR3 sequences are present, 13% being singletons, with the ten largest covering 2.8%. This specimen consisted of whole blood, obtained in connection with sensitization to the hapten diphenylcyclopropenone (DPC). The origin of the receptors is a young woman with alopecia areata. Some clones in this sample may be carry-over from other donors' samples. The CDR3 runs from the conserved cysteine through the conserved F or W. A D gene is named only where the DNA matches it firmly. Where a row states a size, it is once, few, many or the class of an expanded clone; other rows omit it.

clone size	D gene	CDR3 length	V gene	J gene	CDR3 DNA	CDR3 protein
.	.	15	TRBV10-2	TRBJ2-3	TGCGCCAGCAGTGAGTCGGGAACTAGCACAGATACGCAGTATTTT	CASSESGTSTDTQYF
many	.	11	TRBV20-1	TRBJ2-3	TGCAGTGTCCTCGGGGCAGATACGCAGTATTTT	CSVLGADTQYF
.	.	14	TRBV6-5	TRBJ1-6	TGTGCCAGCAGTCGAAGGGGGAGGTATTCACCCCTCCACTTT	CASSRRGRYSPLHF
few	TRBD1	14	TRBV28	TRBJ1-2	TGTGCCAGCATTCCGACGGGACAGCTCTATGGCTACACCTTC	CASIPTGQLYGYTF
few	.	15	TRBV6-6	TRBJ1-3	TGTGCCAGCAGTTACCAACCGATGACGGAAAACACCATATATTTT	CASSYQPMTENTIYF
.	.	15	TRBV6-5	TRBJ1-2	TGTGCCAGCAGTTACAGCGGGGGGAGCGACTATGGCTACACCTTC	CASSYSGGSDYGYTF
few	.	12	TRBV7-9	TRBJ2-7	TGTGCCAGCAGCCTTAGGATAGGGGAGCAGTACTTC	CASSLRIGEQYF
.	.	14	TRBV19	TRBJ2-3	TGTGCCAGTAGTATTTACCGGGGCACAGATACGCAGTATTTT	CASSIYRGTDTQYF
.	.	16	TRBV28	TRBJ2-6	TGTGCCAGCAGTTTTACAGGAGACTCTGGGGCCAACGTCCTGACTTTC	CASSFTGDSGANVLTF
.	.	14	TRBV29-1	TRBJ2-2	TGCAGCGTTTCCGGGTTAGCGAACACCGGGGAGCTGTTTTTT	CSVSGLANTGELFF
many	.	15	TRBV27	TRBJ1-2	TGTGCCAGCAGTTTGGGCGGCTCCCCTAACTATGGCTACACCTTC	CASSLGGSPNYGYTF
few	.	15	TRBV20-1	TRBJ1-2	TGCAGTGCTAGGGGAGTGTGGCAGGGGATAGATGGCTACACCTTC	CSARGVWQGIDGYTF
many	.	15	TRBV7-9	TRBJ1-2	TGTGCCAGCAGCTCCAGCCGGGACAAATACTATGGCTACACCTTC	CASSSSRDKYYGYTF
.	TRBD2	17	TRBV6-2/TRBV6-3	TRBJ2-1	TGTGCCAGCAGTTACTCCAAGAGCGGGGTTGCCTACAATGAGCAGTTCTTC	CASSYSKSGVAYNEQFF
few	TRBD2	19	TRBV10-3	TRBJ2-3	TGTGCCATCAGTGAGTCCCTCAAATTAGCGGGGGGGAGCACAGATACGCAGTATTTT	CAISESLKLAGGSTDTQYF
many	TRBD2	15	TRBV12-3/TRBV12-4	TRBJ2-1	TGTGCCAGCAGTCGGACTAGCGGGGGAAGGAATGAGCAGTTCTTC	CASSRTSGGRNEQFF
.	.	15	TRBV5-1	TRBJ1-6	TGCGCCAGCAGCCGCGGGAATCCAACGGATTCACCCCTCCACTTT	CASSRGNPTDSPLHF
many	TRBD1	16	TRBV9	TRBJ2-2	TGTGCCAGCAGCCCCCACCGGGACAGGAACACCGGGGAGCTGTTTTTT	CASSPHRDRNTGELFF
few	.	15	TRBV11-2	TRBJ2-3	TGTGCCAGCAGCTTAATCGGGTTCGGCACAGATACGCAGTATTTT	CASSLIGFGTDTQYF
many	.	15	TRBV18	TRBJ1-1	TGTGCCAGCTCACCTTCGGACAGAGCGAACACTGAAGCTTTCTTT	CASSPSDRANTEAFF